The sequence of this T cell receptor beta chain was determined in a study of identical twins. For this clonotype: At one of its ends the junction is not consistent with the germline gene, which may arise from a read error.

TCRdb re-called the 5' RACE reads through MiXCR, storing one row per CDR3 protein. Of 250,000 or so distinct CDR3 sequences listed, about 8.5% are singletons. Germline V lookup: CDR1 MNHEY, CDR2 SVGAGI. There are 14 residues in the CDR3. Another study also made use of these data, one on yellow fever vaccine responses in identical twins.

Sequencing was performed on CD8+ T cells sorted from blood. The clonotype was recovered from a woman younger than 35 in good health. This rearrangement joins TRBV6-5 to TRBJ2-1; TRBD1 aligns across 8 bases. CDR3 sequence: CASSHSPGGVGQFF. CDR3 coding DNA: TGTGCCAGCAGTCACTCGCCAGGGGGCGTTGGGCAGTTCTTC.